These 9 T cell receptor beta chains were all obtained from the same sample, sequenced in a study of blood T cell repertoires in COVID-19. Assay: immunoSEQ multiplex PCR; the TCRdb copy retains only in-frame clones and omits some. The table has 240,000 or so clones, 86% seen once; the top ten hold approximately 13%. Specimen: peripheral blood. Receptor source: a man aged 80 or over with acute or convalescent COVID-19.

The sample holds one count of this clone. V usage is TRBV3-1 (or the pseudogene TRBV3-2) and J usage is TRBJ1-2, with 7 bases matching TRBD1. There are 14 residues in the CDR3. J gave up 6 bases and V 2 bases, and 6 bases lay outside the gene matches. Germline V gene lookup returns CDR1 LGHDT and CDR2 YNNKEL (reference sequence). The CDR3 sequence: CASSQTQGYHGYTF. CDR3 bases: TGTGCCAGCAGCCAAACACAGGGGTACCATGGCTACACCTTC.

V is TRBV6-5 and J is TRBJ2-7; tentative D call: TRBD1 (6 bases). CDR3 size: 13 residues. V lost 5 bases, J lost 3 bases, and 11 bases lay in between. In germline, CDR1 is MNHEY, CDR2 SVGAGI. The CDR3 reads CASSTGQNYEQYF. DNA of the CDR3: TGTGCCAGCAGTACCGGACAGAACTACGAGCAGTACTTC.

The chain joins TRBV6-5 to TRBJ1-1; 9 bases line up with TRBD1. V lost 0 bases and J lost 7; bases outside the gene matches: 6. The CDR3 loop spans 15 amino acids. Germline CDR1 and CDR2: MNHEY and SVGAGI. This CDR3 reads CASSYSNRGRGEAFF. CDR3 sequence (DNA): TGTGCCAGCAGTTACTCGAACAGGGGGCGCGGTGAAGCTTTCTTT.

The sample holds one count of this clone. The chain recombines TRBV18 with TRBJ2-3, with D possibly being TRBD1 (6 bases). This CDR3 has 13 residues. Germline assignment: CDR1 KGHSH and CDR2 LQKENI. The V and J ends lost 10 bases and 3 bases respectively, with 14 bases between them. CDR3 coding DNA: TGTGCCACCTCCCGGGACACTACAGATACGCAGTATTTT. Translation: CATSRDTTDTQYF.

The V gene is TRBV10-2, the J gene TRBJ2-5; D may be TRBD1 (6 bases). V was shortened by 4 bases and J by 5 bases, with 17 bases between the two germline ends. Looked up from germline, CDR1 is WSHSY and CDR2 is SAAADI. CDR3 length: 15 residues. CDR3 in amino acids: CASSATQGPGETQYF. Written as DNA, the CDR3 is TGCGCCAGCAGTGCGACCCAGGGGCCCGGGGAGACCCAGTACTTC.

The chain uses TRBV7-9 and TRBJ1-1; D perhaps matches TRBD1 (5 bases). Germline V gene lookup returns CDR1 SEHNR and CDR2 FQNEAQ (reference sequence). CDR3 size: 17 residues. Trimming left V 0 bases short and J 3 bases short, with 17 bases between. CDR3 sequence: CASSLARSQGSYTEAFF. The CDR3 bases are TGTGCCAGCAGCTTAGCGAGGAGTCAGGGTTCGTACACTGAAGCTTTCTTT.

This clone has a single count. The chain combines TRBV24-1 with TRBJ1-2; D unclear. Between the trimmed V and J ends, which lost 12 bases and 5 bases, there was a span of 12 bases. The CDR3 is 11 amino acids. The germline V gene encodes CDR1 KGHDR and CDR2 SFDVKD. The CDR3 loop reads CAAGAGYGYTF. CDR3 bases: TGTGCCGCCGGAGCCGGGTATGGCTACACCTTC.

V and J are TRBV29-1 and TRBJ1-1; D gene uncertain. CDR3 length: 13 residues. V gave up 0 bases and J gave up 0 bases, with 5 bases separating them. Germline CDR1 is SQVTM and CDR2 is ANQGSEA. The CDR3 reads CSVEDGLNTEAFF. CDR3 coding DNA: TGCAGCGTTGAAGATGGCTTGAACACTGAAGCTTTCTTT.

This rearrangement joins TRBV3-1 (or the pseudogene TRBV3-2) to TRBJ2-3; 7 bases are shared with TRBD2. Germline assignment: CDR1 LGHDT and CDR2 YNNKEL (reference sequence). The CDR3 loop spans 14 amino acids. The V segment lost 6 bases and the J segment 0 bases; nucleotides outside the gene matches: 3. CDR3 DNA: TGTGCCAGCAGGTGGGAGGGTAGCACAGATACGCAGTATTTT. This translates into CASRWEGSTDTQYF.